The clone carrying this TCR beta chain appeared a single time. The antigen is not known. Assay used: immunoSEQ multiplex PCR; TCRdb lists only in-frame clones, some missing. This sample has about 25,000 clones, with more than 80% found just once. The CDR3 runs to 18 residues. V was pared by 4 bases and J by 0 bases, with 6 bases of the junction left unmatched. CDR1 is SGHRS and CDR2 is YFSETQ in the germline V gene. This entry belongs to a study of graft-versus-host responses after intestinal transplantation. Notes on the study in general: Marrow from the recipient contained GvH clones, some of which had appeared first in ileum or blood.

This chain joins TRBV5-1 and TRBJ2-3; TRBD2 matches 15 bases. Sequencing was performed on PBMCs, taken 18 days after transplant. This sequence originates from a human patient who received an intestinal transplant, so some T cells may come from the graft donor. Written as DNA, the CDR3 is TGCGCCAGCAGCGGGGGACTAGCGGGGGGAGCTAGCACAGATACGCAGTATTTT. Amino acids: CASSGGLAGGASTDTQYF. Using reference TRBV5-1 and TRBJ2-3 for the parts outside the CDR3, the full variable domain is KAGVTQTPRYLIKTRGQQVTLSCSPISGHRSVSWYQQTPGQGLQFLFEYFSETQRNKGNFPGRFSGRQFSNSRSEMNVSTLELGDSALYLCASSGGLAGGASTDTQYFGPGTRLTVL.